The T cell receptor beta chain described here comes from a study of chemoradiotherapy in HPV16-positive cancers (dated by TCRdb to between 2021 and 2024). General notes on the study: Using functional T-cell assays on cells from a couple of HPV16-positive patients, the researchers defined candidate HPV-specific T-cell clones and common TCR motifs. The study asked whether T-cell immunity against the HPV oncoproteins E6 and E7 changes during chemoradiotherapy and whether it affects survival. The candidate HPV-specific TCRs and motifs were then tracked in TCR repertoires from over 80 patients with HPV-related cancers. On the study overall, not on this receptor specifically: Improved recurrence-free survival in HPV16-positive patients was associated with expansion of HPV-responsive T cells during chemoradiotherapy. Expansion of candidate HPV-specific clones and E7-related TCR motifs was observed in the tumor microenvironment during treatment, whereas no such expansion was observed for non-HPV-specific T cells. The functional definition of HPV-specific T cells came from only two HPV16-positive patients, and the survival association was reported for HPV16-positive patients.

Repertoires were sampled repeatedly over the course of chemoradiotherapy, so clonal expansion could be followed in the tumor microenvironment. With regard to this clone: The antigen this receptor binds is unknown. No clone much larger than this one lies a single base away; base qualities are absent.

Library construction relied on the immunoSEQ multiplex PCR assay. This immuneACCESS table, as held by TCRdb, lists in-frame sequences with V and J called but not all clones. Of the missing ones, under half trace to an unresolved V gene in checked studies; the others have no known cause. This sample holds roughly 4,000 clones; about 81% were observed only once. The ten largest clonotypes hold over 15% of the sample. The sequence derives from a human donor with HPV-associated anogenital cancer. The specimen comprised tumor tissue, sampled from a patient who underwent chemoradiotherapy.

In nucleotides, the sequence is TGTGCCACCAGCAGAGATCGTTCAGAAACAGATACGCAGTATTTT. It is translated as CATSRDRSETDTQYF. The chain links TRBV15 with TRBJ2-3, with no confidently assigned D gene. The junction shows trimming of 0 bases on V and 3 bases on J, plus 10 bases between the germline ends. CDR1 and CDR2, looked up from the germline V gene (reference sequence), are LNHNV and YYDKDF. Its CDR3 holds 15 amino acids, cysteine through phenylalanine. Of the read, only the CDR3 DNA is kept; its 45 bases are in frame from base 1.